This TCR beta chain is drawn from a study of T cells after yellow fever vaccination. Study outcomes and limitations: Re-detected after boosting: most primary clones, 96% of CD4 and over 80% of CD8. High-abundance clonotypes from the bulk population could contaminate FACS-sorted repertoires. Some clonotypes were seen in both the CD4 and the CD8 compartments. These made up a small share and likely arose from convergent recombination.

This clonotype was seen many times. As TCR cDNA was made by 5'RACE template switching, a universal primer site and UMIs were added. In TCRdb, the 5' RACE reads were re-called with MiXCR into one record per CDR3 protein. The sample records around 30,000 distinct CDR3 sequences, about 11% being singletons. The V gene lost 2 bases and the J gene lost 9 bases, with 10 bases spanning the gap. The CDR3 consists of 12 residues. The source material was PBMCs, either bulk or a sorted T-cell subset (CD4+, CD8+, memory, or dextramer-sorted; not recorded which), sampled roughly 15 days after the first yellow fever vaccination. This clonotype originated in a man younger than 35 who received the YFV17D yellow fever vaccine. The chain links TRBV12-3 or TRBV12-4 to TRBJ1-1; weak D call: TRBD1 (6 bases). The DNA for the CDR3 is TGTGCCAGCAGTTTATTGGGGGCCCAAGCTTTCTTT. Its translation is CASSLLGAQAFF.